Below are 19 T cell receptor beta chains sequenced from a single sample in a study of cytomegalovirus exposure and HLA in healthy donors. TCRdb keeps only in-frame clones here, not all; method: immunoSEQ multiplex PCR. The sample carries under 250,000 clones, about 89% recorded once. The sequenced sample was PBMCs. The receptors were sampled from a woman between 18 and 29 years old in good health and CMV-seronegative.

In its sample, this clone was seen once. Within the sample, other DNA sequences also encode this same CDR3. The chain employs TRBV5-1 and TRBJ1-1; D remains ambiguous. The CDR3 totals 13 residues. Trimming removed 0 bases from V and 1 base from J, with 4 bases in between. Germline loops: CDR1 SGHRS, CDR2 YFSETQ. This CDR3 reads CASSLDRNTEAFF. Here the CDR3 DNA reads TGCGCCAGCAGCTTGGATCGGAACACTGAAGCTTTCTTT.

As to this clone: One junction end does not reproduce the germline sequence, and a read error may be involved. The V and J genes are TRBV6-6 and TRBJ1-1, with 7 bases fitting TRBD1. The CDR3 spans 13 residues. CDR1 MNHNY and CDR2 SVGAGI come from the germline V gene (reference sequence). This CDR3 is CASSLNRGTEAFF. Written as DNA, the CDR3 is TGTGCCAGCAGTCTTAACAGGGGCACTGAAGCCTTCTTT.

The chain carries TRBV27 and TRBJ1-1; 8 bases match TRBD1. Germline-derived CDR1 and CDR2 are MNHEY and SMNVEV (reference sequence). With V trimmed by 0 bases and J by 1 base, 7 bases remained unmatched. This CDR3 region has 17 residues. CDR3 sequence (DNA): TGTGCCAGCAGTTTATCGAGAGGGACAGGTCCGAACACTGAAGCTTTCTTT. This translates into CASSLSRGTGPNTEAFF.

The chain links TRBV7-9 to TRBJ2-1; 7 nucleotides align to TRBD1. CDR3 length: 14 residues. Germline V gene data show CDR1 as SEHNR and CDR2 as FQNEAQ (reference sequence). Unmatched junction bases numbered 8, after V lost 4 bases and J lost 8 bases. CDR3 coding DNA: TGTGCCAGCAGCTCACCGACAGGGCGGGATGAGCAGTTCTTC. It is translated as CASSSPTGRDEQFF.

Here the CDR3 reads CASSSPWDFVPYEQYF. CDR3 nucleotide sequence: TGTGCCAGCAGCTCCCCCTGGGACTTCGTCCCCTACGAGCAGTACTTC. The chain has TRBV11-2 and TRBJ2-7; TRBD2 might be the D (6 bases). This CDR3 has 16 residues. Germline CDR1 reads SGHAT; CDR2 reads FQNNGV. V was clipped by 4 bases and J by 2 bases, with 18 bases between them.

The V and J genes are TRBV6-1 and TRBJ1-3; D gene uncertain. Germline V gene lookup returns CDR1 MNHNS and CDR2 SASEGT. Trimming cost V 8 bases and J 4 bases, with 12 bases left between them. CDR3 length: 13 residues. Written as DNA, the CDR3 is TGTGCCAGCCTCAGGAATCTCGGAAACACCATATATTTT. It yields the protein CASLRNLGNTIYF.

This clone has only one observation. The CDR3 DNA sequence: TGTGCCAGCCGAACGCGGAATCGGCAGCCCCAGCATTTT. This codes for CASRTRNRQPQHF. V and J are TRBV28 and TRBJ1-5; D unclear. The germline V gene encodes CDR1 MDHEN and CDR2 SYDVKM. Trimming took 8 bases from V and 7 from J, leaving 15 bases between them. The CDR3 loop spans 13 amino acids.

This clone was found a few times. CDR3 in amino acids: CASSQWTSGSSYEQYF. In DNA, the CDR3 is TGTGCCAGCAGCCAATGGACTAGCGGAAGCTCCTACGAGCAGTACTTC. This chain links TRBV4-2 with TRBJ2-7, with 10 bases that match TRBD2. The V gene end was trimmed by 2 bases and the J gene end by 0 bases; junction bases not matched to a gene: 4. The germline CDR1 and CDR2 sequences are LGHNA and YNFKEQ. CDR3 length equals 16 residues.

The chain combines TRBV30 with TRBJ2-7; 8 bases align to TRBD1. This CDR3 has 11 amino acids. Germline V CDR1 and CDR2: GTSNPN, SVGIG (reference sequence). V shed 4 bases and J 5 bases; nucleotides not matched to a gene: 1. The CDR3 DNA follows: TGTGCCTGGATACAGGGGGACGAGCAGTACTTC. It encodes CAWIQGDEQYF.

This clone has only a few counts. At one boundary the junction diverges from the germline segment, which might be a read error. CDR3 nucleotide sequence: TGTGCCAGCAGCTTGGGGGCGGGAGGGAACGCTGAAGCTTTCTTT. This gives the protein CASSLGAGGNAEAFF. The rearrangement joins TRBV5-5 to TRBJ1-1; D not certain. Germline V lookup: CDR1 SGHKS, CDR2 YYEKEE (reference sequence). This CDR3 region has 15 residues.

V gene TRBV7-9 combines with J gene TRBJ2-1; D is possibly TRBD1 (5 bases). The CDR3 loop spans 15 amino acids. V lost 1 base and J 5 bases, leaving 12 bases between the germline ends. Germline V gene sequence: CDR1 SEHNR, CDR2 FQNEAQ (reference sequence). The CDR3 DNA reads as TGTGCCAGCAGCTTAGAGGTCTCCAGGGACAATGAGCAGTTCTTC. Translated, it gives CASSLEVSRDNEQFF. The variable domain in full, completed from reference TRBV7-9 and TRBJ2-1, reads DTGVSQNPRHKITKRGQNVTFRCDPISEHNRLYWYRQTLGQGPEFLTYFQNEAQLEKSRLLSDRFSAERPKGSFSTLEIQRTEQGDSAMYLCASSLEVSRDNEQFFGPGTRLTVL.

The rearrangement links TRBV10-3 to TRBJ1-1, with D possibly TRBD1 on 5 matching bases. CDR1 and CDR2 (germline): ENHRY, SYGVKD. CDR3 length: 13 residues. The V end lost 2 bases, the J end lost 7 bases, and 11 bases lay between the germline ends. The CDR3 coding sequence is TGTGCCATCAGTGAGCAGGGAAGGGTTGAAGCTTTCTTT. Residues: CAISEQGRVEAFF.

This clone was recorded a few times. CDR3: CASTEPRQGGEAFF. The CDR3 DNA reads TGTGCCAGCACTGAGCCCAGACAGGGAGGTGAAGCTTTCTTT. The chain couples TRBV6-5 to TRBJ1-1; 7 bases are a match to TRBD1. V lost 7 bases and J lost 7; bases outside the gene matches: 12. The CDR3 contains 14 residues. Germline values: CDR1 MNHEY, CDR2 SVGAGI.

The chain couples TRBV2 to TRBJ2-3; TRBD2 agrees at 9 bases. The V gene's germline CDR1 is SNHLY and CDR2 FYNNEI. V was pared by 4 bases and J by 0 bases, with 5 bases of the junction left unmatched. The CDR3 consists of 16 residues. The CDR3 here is CASSVSSGASTDTQYF. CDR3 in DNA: TGTGCCAGCAGTGTATCTAGCGGGGCTAGCACAGATACGCAGTATTTT.

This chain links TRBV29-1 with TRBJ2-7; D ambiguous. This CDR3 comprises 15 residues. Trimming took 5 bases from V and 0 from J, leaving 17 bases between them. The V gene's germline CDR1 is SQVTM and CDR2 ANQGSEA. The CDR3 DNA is TGCAGCGTTACCCCGACGGGTACCAGCTCCTACGAGCAGTACTTC. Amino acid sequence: CSVTPTGTSSYEQYF.

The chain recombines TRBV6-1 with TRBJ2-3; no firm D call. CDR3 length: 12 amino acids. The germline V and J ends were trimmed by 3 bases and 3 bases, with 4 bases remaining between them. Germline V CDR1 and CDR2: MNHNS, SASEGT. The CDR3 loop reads CASSDQTDTQYF. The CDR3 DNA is TGTGCCAGCAGTGATCAGACAGATACGCAGTATTTT.

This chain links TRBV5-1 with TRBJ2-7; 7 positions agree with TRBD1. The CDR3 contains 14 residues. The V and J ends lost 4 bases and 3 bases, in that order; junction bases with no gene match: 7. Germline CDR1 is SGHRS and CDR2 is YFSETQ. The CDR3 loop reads CASSPRQGNYEQYF. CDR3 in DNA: TGCGCCAGCAGCCCTAGACAGGGAAACTACGAGCAGTACTTC.

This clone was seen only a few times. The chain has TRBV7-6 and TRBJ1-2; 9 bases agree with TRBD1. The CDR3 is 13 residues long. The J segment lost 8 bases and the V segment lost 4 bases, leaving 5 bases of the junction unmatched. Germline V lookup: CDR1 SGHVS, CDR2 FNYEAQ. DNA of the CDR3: TGTGCCAGCAGCTCGGGACAGGGAGGCGGCTACACCTTC. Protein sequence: CASSSGQGGGYTF.

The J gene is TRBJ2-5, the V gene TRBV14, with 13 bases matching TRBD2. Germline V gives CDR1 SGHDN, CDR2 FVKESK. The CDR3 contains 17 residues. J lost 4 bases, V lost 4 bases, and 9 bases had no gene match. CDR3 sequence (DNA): TGTGCCAGCAGCCCTGGGACTAGCGGGAAGTTACGAGAGACCCAGTACTTC. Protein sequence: CASSPGTSGKLRETQYF.